The 27 T cell receptor beta chains presented below share a single source sample, sequenced in a study of cytomegalovirus exposure and HLA in healthy donors. Amplification used 60 Vbeta primers and 13 Jbeta primers. The data were produced by immunoSEQ multiplex PCR, yet TCRdb's version contains in-frame clones alone and is incomplete. This table holds 150,000 to 200,000 clones, roughly 78% found once. The sequencing input was PBMCs. The receptors derive from a man aged 35-49 years in good health and CMV-seropositive.

CDR3 sequence reads: CAWSVRQCEAFF. CDR3 nucleotides: TGTGCCTGGAGTGTACGACAGTGCGAAGCTTTCTTT. V gene TRBV30 combines with J gene TRBJ1-1; perhaps TRBD1 as D (5 bases). Looked up from germline, CDR1 is GTSNPN and CDR2 is SVGIG (reference sequence). This CDR3 has 12 amino acids. With 0 bases removed from V and 8 bases from J, the gap between germline ends came to 10 bases. Using reference TRBV30 and TRBJ1-1 for the parts outside the CDR3, the full variable domain is SQTIHQWPATLVQPVGSPLSLECTVEGTSNPNLYWYRQAAGRGLQLLFYSVGIGQISSEVPQNLSASRPQDRQFILSSKKLLLSDSGFYLCAWSVRQCEAFFGQGTRLTVV.

The rearrangement links TRBV4-1 to TRBJ2-3, with TRBD2 matching over 13 bases. The CDR3 contains 17 residues. Germline V CDR1 and CDR2: MGHRA, YSYEKL. J gave up 2 bases and V 1 base, and 3 bases lay outside the gene matches. CDR3: CASSQAGLAGNTDTQYF. CDR3 nucleotides: TGCGCCAGCAGCCAAGCGGGACTAGCGGGGAACACAGATACGCAGTATTTT.

This chain joins TRBV19 and TRBJ1-5, with D maybe TRBD1 (5 bases). The CDR3 sequence is 15 residues long. Trimming stripped 2 bases from V and 6 bases from J, with 14 bases between. The germline CDR1 and CDR2 sequences are LNHDA and SQIVND (reference sequence). CDR3 amino acids: CASSISSGVGQPQHF. The CDR3 DNA sequence: TGTGCCAGTAGTATATCTTCGGGGGTGGGTCAGCCCCAGCATTTT.

The gene calls are TRBV14 and TRBJ1-1; a weak D match, TRBD1 (6 bases). Germline CDR1 and CDR2: SGHDN and FVKESK. The CDR3 contains 14 residues. V lost 4 bases and J 10 bases, leaving 19 bases between the germline ends. CDR3 nucleotide sequence: TGTGCCAGCAGCCGGGGGCCCCTGGACCTTGGAGCTTTCTTT. Protein product: CASSRGPLDLGAFF. Variable domain in full (rest from reference TRBV14 and TRBJ1-1): EAGVTQFPSHSVIEKGQTVTLRCDPISGHDNLYWYRRVMGKEIKFLLHFVKESKQDESGMPNNRFLAERTGGTYSTLKVQPAELEDSGVYFCASSRGPLDLGAFFGQGTRLTVV.

The chain employs TRBV4-3 and TRBJ1-2, with D hard to call. Germline values: CDR1 LGHNA, CDR2 YSLEER. CDR3 length: 13 amino acids. The ends were cut back, 0 bases at V and 4 bases at J, with 6 bases in the middle. CDR3 protein: CASSQDFLYGYTF. In DNA form, the CDR3 reads TGCGCCAGCAGCCAAGACTTCCTCTATGGCTACACCTTC.

V is TRBV18 and J is TRBJ2-7; tentatively, D is TRBD1 (6 bases). Germline V CDR1 and CDR2: KGHSH, LQKENI. The CDR3 consists of 14 residues. Trimming removed 3 bases at V and 0 bases at J, with 9 bases between. CDR3 sequence: CASSPVQGSYEQYF. DNA for the CDR3: TGTGCCAGCTCACCGGTACAGGGCTCCTACGAGCAGTACTTC.

The rearrangement uses TRBV19 and TRBJ2-7; the D is unclear. The CDR3 contains 12 residues. Trimming pared 10 bases from V and 1 base from J, leaving 11 bases between. Germline CDR1 is LNHDA and CDR2 is SQIVND (reference sequence). The CDR3 DNA reads TGTGCCACCAGTACCCAGTCCTACGAGCAGTACTTC. It is translated as CATSTQSYEQYF.

V is TRBV5-1 and J is TRBJ1-1; TRBD1 matches at 7 bases. The V gene end was trimmed by 4 bases and the J gene end by 0 bases; junction bases not matched to a gene: 9. Germline values: CDR1 SGHRS, CDR2 YFSETQ. The CDR3 covers 16 residues. The CDR3 DNA is TGCGCCAGCAGCAGGGGGACAGCTAGCATGAACACTGAAGCTTTCTTT. Protein: CASSRGTASMNTEAFF.

The chain recombines TRBV5-4 with TRBJ1-2; tentatively, D is TRBD1 (6 bases). This CDR3 comprises 14 residues. In germline, CDR1 is SGHNT, CDR2 YYREEE (reference sequence). The germline V and J ends were trimmed by 5 bases and 0 bases, with 11 bases remaining between them. CDR3 in DNA: TGTGCCAGCAGTCAGACAGGAGCTAACTATGGCTACACCTTC. Amino acid sequence: CASSQTGANYGYTF.

This chain connects TRBV19 to TRBJ1-5; 9 bases are a match to TRBD1. The length of the CDR3 is 15 residues. J gave up 11 bases and V 4 bases, and 12 bases lay outside the gene matches. Germline CDR1 reads LNHDA; CDR2 reads SQIVND (reference sequence). The CDR3 is CASSKGTGTHGAQHF. CDR3 DNA sequence: TGTGCCAGTAGTAAGGGGACAGGGACCCACGGGGCCCAGCATTTT.

The chain's CDR3 is CATGQGEGGELFF. CDR3 nucleotide sequence: TGTGCCACCGGCCAAGGGGAGGGCGGGGAGCTGTTTTTT. V is TRBV15 and J is TRBJ2-2; the match to TRBD2 covers 7 bases. The V gene's germline CDR1 is LNHNV and CDR2 YYDKDF (reference sequence). The trim removed 8 bases at V and 7 bases at J, leaving 7 bases unmatched. The CDR3 has 13 amino acids. Full variable domain (remainder filled in from reference TRBV15 and TRBJ2-2): DAMVIQNPRYQVTQFGKPVTLSCSQTLNHNVMYWYQQKSSQAPKLLFHYYDKDFNNEADTPDNFQSRRPNTSFCFLDIRSPGLGDTAMYLCATGQGEGGELFFGEGSRLTVL.

The J gene is TRBJ1-5, the V gene TRBV6-1; possible D gene TRBD1, 5 bases. Trimming took 10 bases from V and 7 from J, leaving 17 bases between them. The CDR3 covers 13 residues. Germline CDR1 is MNHNS and CDR2 is SASEGT. CDR3 sequence reads: CATHPRAFQPQHF. The CDR3 DNA follows: TGTGCCACTCACCCCAGGGCATTCCAGCCCCAGCATTTT.

The chain combines TRBV7-3 with TRBJ2-7, with D possibly matching TRBD1 (5 bases). V lost 4 bases to trimming and J lost 1 base, with 11 bases between them. Germline V CDR1 and CDR2: SGHTA, FQGTGA. This CDR3 contains 14 residues. CDR3 amino acids: CASSSNTGSYEQYF. DNA of the CDR3: TGTGCCAGCAGCTCGAATACAGGTTCCTACGAGCAGTACTTC.

This clone came up a few times. This rearrangement joins TRBV4-2 to TRBJ1-2, with 8 bases aligning to TRBD1. V shed 0 bases and J 7 bases; nucleotides not matched to a gene: 10. Germline CDR1 reads LGHNA; CDR2 reads YNFKEQ. CDR3 length: 16 residues. The CDR3 here is CASSQDPGQGEGGYTF. CDR3 nucleotide sequence: TGTGCCAGCAGCCAAGATCCCGGACAGGGAGAAGGTGGCTACACCTTC.

V is TRBV5-4 and J is TRBJ2-7; TRBD1 aligns across 10 bases. With 4 bases clipped from V and 4 bases from J, the junction kept 5 bases outside the gene matches. Germline CDR1 SGHNT, CDR2 YYREEE (reference sequence). There are 14 residues in the CDR3. CDR3 region: CASSIDRGRYEQYF. The CDR3 DNA reads as TGTGCCAGCAGCATTGACAGGGGGCGATACGAGCAGTACTTC.

The CDR3 nucleotides are TGTGCCAGCAGCACCTCAAGAGGGACGAACACCGGGGAGCTGTTTTTT. Amino acids: CASSTSRGTNTGELFF. This chain uses TRBV5-4 with TRBJ2-2; D may be TRBD2 (5 bases). Germline CDR1 and CDR2: SGHNT and YYREEE (reference sequence). Deletions cut 4 bases from V and 0 bases from J, with 13 bases between. CDR3 length equals 16 residues.

This sequence joins TRBV9 and TRBJ2-1; 7 nucleotides align to TRBD2. Germline trimming cut 0 bases from V and 3 bases from J; bases unmatched to any gene: 9. The CDR3 has 17 residues. Germline assignment: CDR1 SGDLS and CDR2 YYNGEE. The CDR3 loop is CASSVEVGEGFYNEQFF. CDR3 coding DNA: TGTGCCAGCAGCGTAGAAGTGGGGGAGGGATTCTACAATGAGCAGTTCTTC. Together with reference TRBV9 and TRBJ2-1, the CDR3 gives the full variable domain: DSGVTQTPKHLITATGQRVTLRCSPRSGDLSVYWYQQSLDQGLQFLIQYYNGEERAKGNILERFSAQQFPDLHSELNLSSLELGDSALYFCASSVEVGEGFYNEQFFGPGTRLTVL.

The chain links TRBV27 to TRBJ2-5; 9 positions agree with TRBD2. Germline CDR1 reads MNHEY; CDR2 reads SMNVEV (reference sequence). The CDR3 loop spans 16 amino acids. V was clipped by 5 bases and J by 4 bases; unmatched bases: 11. CDR3 sequence reads: CASSPAPAGGVETQYF. In DNA form, the CDR3 reads TGTGCCAGCAGTCCTGCCCCAGCGGGGGGCGTAGAGACCCAGTACTTC.

This sequence joins TRBV12-5 and TRBJ1-1, with 7 nucleotides matching TRBD1. The CDR3 runs 13 residues. Germline assignment: CDR1 LGHNT and CDR2 FRNRAP. The junction had 10 bases not matched to a gene; V was cut back by 6 bases and J by 9 bases. The CDR3 loop is CASGTGTVSQAFF. The CDR3 DNA reads as TGTGCTAGTGGGACCGGGACAGTCTCACAAGCTTTCTTT. The whole variable domain, remainder taken from reference TRBV12-5 and TRBJ1-1, is DARVTQTPRHKVTEMGQEVTMRCQPILGHNTVFWYRQTMMQGLELLAYFRNRAPLDDSGMPKDRFSAEMPDATLATLKIQPSEPRDSAVYFCASGTGTVSQAFFGQGTRLTVV.

V gene TRBV6-1 combines with J gene TRBJ2-7, with D possibly matching TRBD1 (6 bases). CDR1 is MNHNS, CDR2 SASEGT, per germline. The V gene lost 8 bases and the J gene lost 2 bases, with 13 bases spanning the gap. The CDR3 consists of 13 residues. CDR3 sequence reads: CASGLYRAYEQYF. Here the CDR3 DNA reads TGTGCCAGCGGGCTATACAGGGCCTACGAGCAGTACTTC.

The chain employs TRBV5-6 and TRBJ2-3; 9 bases match TRBD1. The CDR3 sequence is 16 residues long. The V and J ends lost 0 bases and 4 bases, in that order; junction bases with no gene match: 6. Germline assignment: CDR1 SGHDT and CDR2 YYEEEE. CDR3 region: CASSLGAGQGADTQYF. The CDR3, as DNA: TGTGCCAGCAGCTTGGGGGCGGGACAGGGAGCAGATACGCAGTATTTT.

This chain connects TRBV6-1 to TRBJ2-3; the match to TRBD1 covers 7 bases. The CDR3 has 13 residues. Germline V gene lookup returns CDR1 MNHNS and CDR2 SASEGT. With V trimmed by 10 bases and J by 4 bases, 8 bases remained unmatched. This CDR3 reads CATLTGFADTQYF. CDR3 DNA sequence: TGTGCCACCTTGACAGGGTTCGCAGATACGCAGTATTTT.

The chain couples TRBV18 to TRBJ1-1; 7 nucleotides agree with TRBD1. The CDR3 contains 14 residues. Germline V gene data show CDR1 as KGHSH and CDR2 as LQKENI. The V segment lost 6 bases and the J segment 1 base; nucleotides outside the gene matches: 5. In DNA, the CDR3 is TGTGCCAGCTCGTGGAGGACAGGGAACACTGAAGCTTTCTTT. This gives the protein CASSWRTGNTEAFF.

The V and J genes are TRBV27 and TRBJ2-2; 8 bases align to TRBD1. Germline-derived CDR1 and CDR2 are MNHEY and SMNVEV (reference sequence). CDR3 length: 15 residues. V trimming: 7 bases; J trimming: 4 bases; junction bases outside the gene matches: 8. CDR3 region: CASTPDRAGTGELFF. CDR3 nucleotide sequence: TGTGCCAGCACCCCGGACAGGGCAGGCACCGGGGAGCTGTTTTTT.

The chain combines TRBV6-6 with TRBJ2-7; 7 bases line up with TRBD2. V lost 5 bases and J lost 3; bases outside the gene matches: 13. CDR3 length: 16 residues. CDR1 is MNHNY and CDR2 is SVGAGI in the germline V gene (reference sequence). CDR3 DNA sequence: TGTGCCAGCAGTCCGGCAACTAGTCGGGGGGTCTACGAGCAGTACTTC. Protein: CASSPATSRGVYEQYF.

The rearrangement joins TRBV6-5 to TRBJ1-2; TRBD1 agrees at 9 bases. CDR3 length: 13 amino acids. Germline V gene data show CDR1 as MNHEY and CDR2 as SVGAGI. Trimming at V came to 5 bases and at J to 8 bases, leaving 6 bases not matched to a gene. CDR3: CASSATGGEGYTF. CDR3 DNA: TGTGCCAGCAGTGCGACAGGGGGTGAAGGCTACACCTTC.

The V and J genes are TRBV27 and TRBJ1-6; 9 bases align to TRBD1. V was clipped by 7 bases and J by 9 bases; unmatched bases: 10. CDR1 and CDR2 (germline): MNHEY, SMNVEV (reference sequence). The CDR3 loop spans 15 amino acids. The CDR3 protein is CASNPEGQGRSPLHF. CDR3 bases: TGTGCCAGCAACCCCGAGGGACAGGGCCGTTCACCCCTCCACTTT.